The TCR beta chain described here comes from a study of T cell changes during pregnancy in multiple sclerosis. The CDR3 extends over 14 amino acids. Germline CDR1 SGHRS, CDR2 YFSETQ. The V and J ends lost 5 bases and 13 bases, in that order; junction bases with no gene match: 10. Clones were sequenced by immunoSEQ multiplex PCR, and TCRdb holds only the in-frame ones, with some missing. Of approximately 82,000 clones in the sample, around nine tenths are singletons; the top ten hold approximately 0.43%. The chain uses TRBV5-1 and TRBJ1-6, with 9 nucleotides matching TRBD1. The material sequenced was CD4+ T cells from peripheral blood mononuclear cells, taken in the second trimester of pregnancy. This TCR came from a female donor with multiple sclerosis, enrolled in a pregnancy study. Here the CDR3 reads CASREGQGVSPLHF. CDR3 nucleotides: TGCGCCAGCAGAGAGGGACAGGGAGTAAGCCCCCTCCACTTT.